Following are 27 T cell receptor beta chains from one sample sequenced in a study of blood T cell repertoires in COVID-19. The table came from immunoSEQ multiplex PCR; TCRdb's copy has only in-frame clones and leaves some out. The repertoire has some 220,000 clones, 80% of them found once; the top ten carry roughly 13%. Source material: peripheral blood. All receptors come from a human donor in a cohort sampled during active COVID-19.

The V and J genes are TRBV19 and TRBJ1-6; the D is unclear. Trimming cost V 4 bases and J 8 bases, with 9 bases left between them. Germline CDR1 is LNHDA and CDR2 is SQIVND (reference sequence). The CDR3 is 13 amino acids. The CDR3 DNA is TGTGCCAGTAGTAACAGTAAAGATTCACCCCTCCACTTT. Encoded protein: CASSNSKDSPLHF.

This clone was seen just once. The chain uses TRBV6-5 and TRBJ1-4; 8 positions agree with TRBD1. The length of the CDR3 is 14 residues. With V trimmed by 5 bases and J by 7 bases, 6 bases remained unmatched. Germline V CDR1 and CDR2: MNHEY, SVGAGI. CDR3 DNA sequence: TGTGCCAGCAGTCGGACAGGGTCTGTTGAAAAACTGTTTTTT. It encodes CASSRTGSVEKLFF.

The V call is TRBV7-2, the J call TRBJ2-1; 9 nucleotides align to TRBD1. Germline lookup yields CDR1 SGHTA and CDR2 FQGNSA. J lost 6 bases, V lost 9 bases, and 9 bases had no gene match. The CDR3 is 14 amino acids. This CDR3 is CASSGQGWFNEQFF. CDR3 nucleotides: TGTGCCAGTTCTGGACAGGGGTGGTTCAATGAGCAGTTCTTC.

CDR3 loop: CASSPGGSETQYF. The CDR3 nucleotides read TGTGCCAGCAGCCCAGGCGGGTCGGAGACCCAGTACTTC. The chain combines TRBV7-9 with TRBJ2-5, with TRBD2 as a possible D gene (5 bases). The CDR3 loop spans 13 amino acids. Germline CDR1 SEHNR, CDR2 FQNEAQ (reference sequence). Trimming left V 5 bases short and J 5 bases short, with 12 bases between.

This clone has only one observation. The chain joins TRBV2 to TRBJ1-5; tentative D call: TRBD1 (6 bases). The germline V gene has CDR1 SNHLY and CDR2 FYNNEI. The CDR3 spans 14 residues. V was trimmed by 7 bases and J by 5 bases, leaving 15 bases between them. CDR3 DNA: TGTGCCAGCACCGGGGCAGGGGTGGATCAGCCCCAGCATTTT. It specifies CASTGAGVDQPQHF.

The V and J genes are TRBV28 and TRBJ1-5; D is unclear. V lost 6 bases and J 0 bases, leaving 9 bases between the germline ends. CDR1 is MDHEN, CDR2 SYDVKM, per germline. CDR3 length: 14 amino acids. CDR3 region: CASSTEYSNQPQHF. Written as DNA, the CDR3 is TGTGCCAGCAGCACAGAATATAGCAATCAGCCCCAGCATTTT.

V is TRBV7-9 and J is TRBJ2-3, with D possibly matching TRBD2 (6 bases). Germline CDR1 and CDR2: SEHNR and FQNEAQ (reference sequence). Trimming cost V 4 bases and J 6 bases, with 14 bases left between them. This CDR3 has 14 amino acids. The CDR3, as DNA: TGTGCCAGCAGCTCGACAGATGGGAGGGATACGCAGTATTTT. As protein: CASSSTDGRDTQYF.

V usage is TRBV3-1 (or the pseudogene TRBV3-2) and J usage is TRBJ2-1; 9 nucleotides agree with TRBD1. The germline V gene has CDR1 LGHDT and CDR2 YNNKEL (reference sequence). This CDR3 region has 13 residues. The V segment lost 7 bases and the J segment 7 bases; nucleotides outside the gene matches: 5. For the CDR3, the DNA is TGTGCCAGCACCCCACAGGGGGCGAATGAGCAGTTCTTC. It codes for CASTPQGANEQFF.

This chain connects TRBV5-1 to TRBJ2-7; TRBD1 aligns across 12 bases. Germline V lookup: CDR1 SGHRS, CDR2 YFSETQ. V shed 3 bases and J 2 bases; nucleotides not matched to a gene: 9. The CDR3 totals 17 residues. CDR3 sequence: CASSSGTGGLQTYEQYF. The CDR3 DNA follows: TGCGCCAGCAGCTCCGGGACAGGGGGCCTTCAAACCTACGAGCAGTACTTC.

Only one count was recorded for this clone. CDR3 nucleotide sequence: TGTGCCTGGAGCGTCCGAGGGACTAGCATGGCAGATACGCAGTATTTT. Protein: CAWSVRGTSMADTQYF. The genes are TRBV30 and TRBJ2-3, with TRBD2 matching over 9 bases. The ends lost 3 bases at V and 4 bases at J; junction bases unmatched: 11. The CDR3 is made up of 16 amino acids. CDR1 and CDR2 (germline): GTSNPN, SVGIG (reference sequence).

This clone has a single count. This chain joins TRBV28 and TRBJ2-7, with D possibly matching TRBD1 (6 bases). The germline V gene encodes CDR1 MDHEN and CDR2 SYDVKM. V was clipped by 10 bases and J by 7 bases, with 23 bases between them. The length of the CDR3 is 14 residues. The CDR3 region is CAISSGTTGIEQYF. CDR3 nucleotide sequence: TGTGCCATTTCCTCCGGGACAACGGGAATTGAGCAGTACTTC.

V and J are TRBV10-3 and TRBJ2-7; D perhaps matches TRBD1 (5 bases). V was pared by 3 bases and J by 2 bases, with 8 bases between. The CDR3 is 13 residues long. CDR1 is ENHRY, CDR2 SYGVKD, per germline. The CDR3 sequence is CAISDDRTYEQYF. CDR3 sequence (DNA): TGTGCCATCAGTGACGACAGAACCTACGAGCAGTACTTC.

The rearrangement uses TRBV20-1 and TRBJ1-2; D call uncertain. Germline CDR1 and CDR2: DFQATT and SNEGSKA (reference sequence). Trimming pared 3 bases from V and 7 bases from J, leaving 15 bases between. This CDR3 contains 13 residues. The CDR3 region is CSASARSVGGYTF. Here the CDR3 DNA reads TGCAGTGCTAGTGCCCGCTCGGTCGGTGGCTACACCTTC.

This clone was found a few times. J is TRBJ1-2 and V is TRBV12-3 or TRBV12-4, with 9 bases matching TRBD1. The CDR3 has 12 residues. The V and J ends lost 6 bases and 9 bases, in that order; junction bases with no gene match: 5. Written as DNA, the CDR3 is TGTGCCAGCAGCGGGACAGGGAATCGCTACACCTTC. It is translated as CASSGTGNRYTF.

This chain connects TRBV19 to TRBJ1-5; D gene ambiguous. Trimming cost V 7 bases and J 2 bases, with 15 bases left between them. The CDR3 length is 15 residues. CDR1 and CDR2 (germline): LNHDA, SQIVND (reference sequence). This CDR3 is CASTRRVEGNQPQHF. CDR3 in DNA: TGTGCCAGTACGAGGAGGGTAGAAGGCAATCAGCCCCAGCATTTT.

The gene calls are TRBV18 and TRBJ2-1; D gene ambiguous. V lost 6 bases, J lost 4 bases, and 10 bases lay in between. CDR3 length equals 13 residues. The germline V gene has CDR1 KGHSH and CDR2 LQKENI. The CDR3 region is CASSLSGYNEQFF. CDR3 in DNA: TGTGCCAGCTCCTTATCCGGGTACAATGAGCAGTTCTTC.

This clone was detected only once. J is TRBJ2-7 and V is TRBV5-1; TRBD1 is a possible D gene (6 bases). Germline V lookup: CDR1 SGHRS, CDR2 YFSETQ. With 0 bases removed from V and 5 bases from J, the gap between germline ends came to 15 bases. The CDR3 runs to 15 residues. Here the CDR3 reads CASSLDLNRADEQYF. CDR3 nucleotides: TGCGCCAGCAGCTTGGATCTTAACAGGGCAGACGAGCAGTACTTC.

This chain joins TRBV29-1 and TRBJ2-7, with 11 bases matching TRBD2. V shed 3 bases, J shed 6 bases, and the junction held 7 bases outside the gene matches. This CDR3 is 14 amino acids long. Germline V gives CDR1 SQVTM, CDR2 ANQGSEA. CDR3 region: CSVEVGLAGSEQYF. In nucleotides, the CDR3 is TGCAGCGTTGAGGTAGGACTAGCGGGCTCCGAGCAGTACTTC.

V and J are TRBV14 and TRBJ1-1; D gene uncertain. The CDR3 is 12 residues long. Germline assignment: CDR1 SGHDN and CDR2 FVKESK. V was shortened by 0 bases and J by 10 bases, with 9 bases between the two germline ends. CDR3 coding DNA: TGTGCCAGCAGCCAAGATGGGCGGGTAGCTTTCTTT. This encodes CASSQDGRVAFF.

The V and J genes are TRBV5-1 and TRBJ2-7, with 7 nucleotides matching TRBD1. After removal of 4 bases from V and 4 bases from J, the junction contained 11 bases not matched to a gene. This CDR3 comprises 15 residues. Per germline, CDR1 SGHRS and CDR2 YFSETQ. The CDR3 bases are TGCGCCAGCAGCCAGAGACAGGGTGGGGGTTACGAGCAGTACTTC. It encodes CASSQRQGGGYEQYF.

The V gene is TRBV4-1, the J gene TRBJ1-1; possible D gene TRBD1, 5 bases. The germline CDR1 and CDR2 sequences are MGHRA and YSYEKL. V was pared by 4 bases and J by 11 bases, with 23 bases between. The CDR3 is made up of 15 amino acids. The CDR3 region is CASSPSQGTTVLAFF. For the CDR3, the DNA is TGCGCCAGCAGCCCATCCCAGGGAACCACCGTTCTCGCTTTCTTT.

The chain links TRBV5-6 to TRBJ1-2; possible D gene TRBD1, 5 bases. Trimming pared 1 base from V and 6 bases from J, leaving 10 bases between. There are 13 residues in the CDR3. In germline, CDR1 is SGHDT, CDR2 YYEEEE. The CDR3 protein is CASSLWSGHGYTF. The CDR3 region has the DNA TGTGCCAGCAGCTTGTGGTCAGGGCATGGCTACACCTTC.

This clone is a singleton in its sample. The chain recombines TRBV6-5 with TRBJ2-7, with 7 bases fitting TRBD2. This CDR3 has 14 residues. V gave up 6 bases and J gave up 3 bases; unmatched junction bases: 8. Germline loops: CDR1 MNHEY, CDR2 SVGAGI. CDR3 region: CASRRSGENYEQYF. The CDR3 bases are TGTGCCAGCAGAAGAAGCGGGGAAAACTACGAGCAGTACTTC.

This rearrangement joins TRBV27 to TRBJ2-7, with TRBD2 as a possible D gene (6 bases). The CDR3 extends over 14 amino acids. V lost 3 bases to trimming and J lost 1 base, with 10 bases between them. The germline CDR1 and CDR2 sequences are MNHEY and SMNVEV (reference sequence). CDR3 sequence reads: CASSFGTPSYEQYF. CDR3 coding DNA: TGTGCCAGCAGTTTTGGGACTCCTTCCTACGAGCAGTACTTC.

This chain joins TRBV7-8 and TRBJ2-7; no definite D call. Trimming removed 1 base from V and 5 bases from J, with 12 bases in between. The germline gives CDR1 SGHVS, CDR2 FQNEAQ. This CDR3 is built from 14 residues. CDR3 in DNA: TGTGCCAGCAGCTTAGGCCCGGGTGGAAACGAGCAGTACTTC. The encoded protein is CASSLGPGGNEQYF.

V is TRBV28 and J is TRBJ2-3; 9 bases are shared with TRBD2. Looked up from germline, CDR1 is MDHEN and CDR2 is SYDVKM. The CDR3 sequence is 17 residues long. V was clipped by 6 bases and J by 1 base; unmatched bases: 11. As DNA, the CDR3 is TGTGCCAGCAGCTTAGCGGGAGCCGAAAGGGGCACAGATACGCAGTATTTT. Residues: CASSLAGAERGTDTQYF.

This chain uses TRBV6-5 with TRBJ2-2; D unclear. The CDR3 spans 13 residues. The germline V gene has CDR1 MNHEY and CDR2 SVGAGI. V was cut by 11 bases and J by 5 bases, with 15 bases left in between. The CDR3 spells CACAFSGTGELFF. The CDR3 nucleotides read TGTGCCTGCGCTTTCTCAGGAACCGGGGAGCTGTTTTTT.